The 27 T cell receptor beta chains given below trace back to one sample, sequenced in a study of monozygotic twins with inflammatory bowel disease. TCRdb reprocessed the 5' RACE reads and stores each CDR3 protein as one record, lacking DNA. The sample table includes 190,000 or so distinct CDR3 sequences. The sample comprised blood. Receptors were obtained from a human donor with ulcerative colitis or Crohn's disease, or a healthy co-twin of an affected twin (not recorded which).

V and J are TRBV5-1 and TRBJ2-7. The CDR3 consists of 15 residues. Germline assignment: CDR1 SGHRS and CDR2 YFSETQ. Here the CDR3 reads CATNVGHRDSYEQYF.

The chain employs TRBV18 and TRBJ2-1; TCRdb calls TRBD1, which cannot be checked without DNA. The CDR3 sequence is 13 residues long. Germline V gives CDR1 KGHSH, CDR2 LQKENI. The CDR3 here is CASSRGQSNEQFF.

V usage is TRBV7-9 and J usage is TRBJ2-7; TCRdb's D call of TRBD1 is untestable without DNA. CDR1 and CDR2 (germline): SEHNR, FQNEAQ (reference sequence). This CDR3 is 15 amino acids long. CDR3 residues: CASSLGPRVSREQYF.

The CDR3 loop reads CASSYPGVSDEQFF. The rearrangement links TRBV6-5 to TRBJ2-1; TCRdb picks TRBD2, but there is no DNA to check that call. Germline assignment: CDR1 MNHEY and CDR2 SVGAGI. The CDR3 sequence is 14 residues long.

The chain employs TRBV12-3 or TRBV12-4 and TRBJ2-5. The CDR3 sequence is 12 residues long. The CDR3 spells CASSLFSQTQYF.

The genes are TRBV15 and TRBJ2-5; TCRdb's D call, TRBD2, is unchecked because there is no DNA. CDR1 and CDR2 from the germline V gene are LNHNV and YYDKDF (reference sequence). The CDR3 length is 14 residues. The CDR3 region is CATSRASHQETQYF.

The chain joins TRBV5-1 to TRBJ2-7; TCRdb designates TRBD1, a call that cannot be tested without DNA. This CDR3 contains 14 residues. Germline CDR1 reads SGHRS; CDR2 reads YFSETQ. The CDR3 protein is CASSLDGQAYEQYF.

The chain's CDR3 is CASSQGTYTEAFF. The gene calls are TRBV4-2 and TRBJ1-1; no DNA is available, so the TRBD1 call from TCRdb remains unchecked. There are 13 residues in the CDR3. Germline-derived CDR1 and CDR2 are LGHNA and YNFKEQ.

The chain combines TRBV7-2 with TRBJ2-3; absent DNA, TCRdb's TRBD2 call cannot be checked. The CDR3 loop spans 17 amino acids. Germline CDR1 reads SGHTA; CDR2 reads FQGNSA. The chain's CDR3 is CASSLFYGLDLPDTQYF.

V is TRBV27 and J is TRBJ2-2; there is no DNA to check the TCRdb D call of TRBD2. The CDR3 extends over 15 amino acids. Germline V lookup: CDR1 MNHEY, CDR2 SMNVEV (reference sequence). The CDR3: CASTFGTPNTGELFF.

The rearrangement joins TRBV11-1 to TRBJ1-4; TCRdb gives TRBD1 as the D gene, but with no DNA this cannot be confirmed. Germline CDR1 reads SGHAT; CDR2 reads FQDESV (reference sequence). The CDR3 totals 19 residues. This CDR3 reads CASSWLSSRGPSTNEKLFF.

The chain combines TRBV12-3 or TRBV12-4 with TRBJ1-1; TCRdb's D call of TRBD1 is untestable without DNA. The CDR3 has 17 amino acids. The CDR3 loop is CASSFRGTPFGGTEAFF.

The V gene is TRBV6-1, the J gene TRBJ2-3; TCRdb reports TRBD1, a call that lacks DNA to check it against. CDR3 length: 13 residues. Germline CDR1 and CDR2: MNHNS and SASEGT. The CDR3 here is CASRQGKGDTQYF.

This chain connects TRBV7-9 to TRBJ1-1. Germline loops: CDR1 SEHNR, CDR2 FQNEAQ (reference sequence). The CDR3 consists of 14 residues. The CDR3 protein is CASSSTTPNTEAFF.

The chain links TRBV20-1 to TRBJ2-1. This CDR3 is 15 amino acids long. The V gene's germline CDR1 is DFQATT and CDR2 SNEGSKA (reference sequence). CDR3 amino acids: CSARDEGGSYNEQFF.

The chain's CDR3 is CASSLRGPGQGSTEQYF. The genes are TRBV11-2 and TRBJ2-7; TCRdb proposes TRBD1, but this gene call is untestable without DNA. The CDR3 covers 17 residues. Germline loops: CDR1 SGHAT, CDR2 FQNNGV.

The V gene is TRBV5-4, the J gene TRBJ2-3; TCRdb gives TRBD1 as the D gene, but with no DNA this cannot be confirmed. The CDR3 runs to 15 residues. Germline V gene data show CDR1 as SGHNT and CDR2 as YYREEE (reference sequence). The CDR3 here is CASSLRSTWADTQYF.

The rearrangement uses TRBV7-2 and TRBJ2-5; TCRdb names TRBD2, which stays unverified in the absence of DNA. Looked up from germline, CDR1 is SGHTA and CDR2 is FQGNSA. This CDR3 has 16 amino acids. CDR3 residues: CASSLISLQVEETQYF.

The rearrangement links TRBV18 to TRBJ1-1; lacking DNA, the TRBD1 call made by TCRdb goes unchecked. Germline V gene sequence: CDR1 KGHSH, CDR2 LQKENI. The CDR3 totals 14 residues. This CDR3 is CASSQGQGRTEAFF. The full variable domain, rest sourced from reference TRBV18 and TRBJ1-1, is NAGVMQNPRHLVRRRGQEARLRCSPMKGHSHVYWYRQLPEEGLKFMVYLQKENIIDESGMPKERFSAEFPKEGPSILRIQQVVRGDSAAYFCASSQGQGRTEAFFGQGTRLTVV.

This CDR3 reads CASSGGVTGGRANEKLFF. This chain connects TRBV5-1 to TRBJ1-4; TCRdb's assignment of TRBD1 cannot be checked, as there is no DNA. The CDR3 extends over 18 amino acids. The V gene's germline CDR1 is SGHRS and CDR2 YFSETQ. The full variable domain, completed using reference TRBV5-1 and TRBJ1-4, is KAGVTQTPRYLIKTRGQQVTLSCSPISGHRSVSWYQQTPGQGLQFLFEYFSETQRNKGNFPGRFSGRQFSNSRSEMNVSTLELGDSALYLCASSGGVTGGRANEKLFFGSGTQLSVL.

The chain links TRBV20-1 to TRBJ2-1; TCRdb selects TRBD2, and the lack of DNA leaves this call unchecked. The CDR3 runs 16 residues. Looked up from germline, CDR1 is DFQATT and CDR2 is SNEGSKA (reference sequence). CDR3 region: CSARAPLGRGGNEQFF.

The J gene is TRBJ1-5, the V gene TRBV19. This CDR3 spans 14 amino acids. Germline-derived CDR1 and CDR2 are LNHDA and SQIVND (reference sequence). CDR3 sequence reads: CASSIDGLRQPQHF.

The rearrangement joins TRBV3-1 to TRBJ1-5. Germline CDR1 LGHDT, CDR2 YNNKEL (reference sequence). This CDR3 region has 14 residues. The CDR3 reads CASSQGKVDQPQHF.

This chain joins TRBV20-1 and TRBJ1-4; TCRdb's assignment of TRBD1 cannot be checked, as there is no DNA. Per the germline V gene, CDR1 is DFQATT and CDR2 is SNEGSKA (reference sequence). This CDR3 comprises 15 residues. The CDR3: CSARGLTGINEKLFF.

This sequence joins TRBV6-5 and TRBJ1-1; with no DNA, the TCRdb D assignment of TRBD1 cannot be verified. CDR1 and CDR2 (germline): MNHEY, SVGAGI. The CDR3 consists of 15 residues. This chain's CDR3 is CASSYPRAQNTEAFF.

The chain employs TRBV15 and TRBJ1-2. The CDR3 extends over 12 amino acids. Germline V gene lookup returns CDR1 LNHNV and CDR2 YYDKDF (reference sequence). The CDR3 loop is CATAGVNYGYTF.

The J gene is TRBJ2-7, the V gene TRBV27; TCRdb calls TRBD1, which cannot be checked without DNA. The CDR3 has 13 amino acids. Germline CDR1 and CDR2: MNHEY and SMNVEV (reference sequence). The CDR3 here is CASSQGNRYEQYF.